This T cell receptor beta chain was captured by sequencing in a study of T-cell memory formation after mild COVID-19. In TCRdb, the 5' RACE reads were re-called with MiXCR into one record per CDR3 protein. Here the sample spans roughly 450,000 distinct CDR3 sequences, more than 15% being singletons. This CDR3 has 12 amino acids. Germline CDR1 MGHRA, CDR2 YSYEKL. J lost 5 bases, V lost 6 bases, and 1 base had no gene match. This clonotype was seen ten or more times. The sequencing input was PBMCs or a T cell subset sorted from them (not recorded which). This sequence originates from a man aged 18 to 29 who had mild COVID-19 (a few samples of this study predate the infection). Cell type and time point are not known. The J gene is TRBJ2-5, the V gene TRBV4-1; 9 positions match TRBD1. The DNA for the CDR3 is TGCGCCAGCAGGGGGACAGGGGAGACCCAGTACTTC. It codes for CASRGTGETQYF.